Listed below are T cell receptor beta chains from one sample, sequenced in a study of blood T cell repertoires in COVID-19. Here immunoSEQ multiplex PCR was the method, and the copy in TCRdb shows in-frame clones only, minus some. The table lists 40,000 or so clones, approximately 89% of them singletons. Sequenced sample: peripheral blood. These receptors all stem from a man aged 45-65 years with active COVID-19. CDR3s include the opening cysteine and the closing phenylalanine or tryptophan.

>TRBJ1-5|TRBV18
CASSRASGNQPQHF
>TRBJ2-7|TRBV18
CASSPGLAGSYEQYF
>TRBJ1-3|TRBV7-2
CASSYTGARGNTIYF
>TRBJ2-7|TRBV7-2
CASSPQTPYEQYF
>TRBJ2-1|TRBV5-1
CASSSDPVANNEQFF
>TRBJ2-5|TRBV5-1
CASRLADNQETQYF
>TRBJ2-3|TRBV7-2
CASSSLGSTDTQYF
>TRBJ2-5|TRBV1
CTSSQLSPGFRETQYF
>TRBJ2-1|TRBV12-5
CASGWARNEQFF
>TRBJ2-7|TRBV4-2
CASSPTSGYEQYF
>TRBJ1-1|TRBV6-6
CASSYGGGKLDAFF
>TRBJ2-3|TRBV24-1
CATVDSGDTDTQYF
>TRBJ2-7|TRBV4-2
CASSQSQGSSSYEQYF
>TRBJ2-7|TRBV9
CASSVEPGGPLVEQYF
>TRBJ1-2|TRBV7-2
CASSSSPGTEVYGYTF
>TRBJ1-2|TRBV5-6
CASSEGGRFYGYTF
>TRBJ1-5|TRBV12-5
CASGFSRDRDQPQHF
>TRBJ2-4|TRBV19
CASSRGLAKNIQYF
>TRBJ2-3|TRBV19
CASSIRGSGRSTDTQYF
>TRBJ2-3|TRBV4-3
CASSQERADTQYF
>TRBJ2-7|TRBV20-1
CSASGGRGAWDEQYF
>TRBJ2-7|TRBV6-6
CASSYSRGPYEQYF
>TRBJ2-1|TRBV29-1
CSQGTSRVGEQFF
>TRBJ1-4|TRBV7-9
CASSLGDRIREKLFF
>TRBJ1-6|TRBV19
CASSRQPGQGMTYNSPLHF
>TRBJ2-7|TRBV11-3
CASSSGERGYEQYF
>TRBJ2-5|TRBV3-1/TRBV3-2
CASTASGRQETQYF
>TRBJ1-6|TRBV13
CASSPSPQGPNSPLHF
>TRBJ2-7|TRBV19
CASSLGTGPYEQYF
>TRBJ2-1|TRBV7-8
CASNAGWGSVEQFF
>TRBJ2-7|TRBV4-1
CASSADSPSYEQYF
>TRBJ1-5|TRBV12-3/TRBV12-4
CASSGYSTQPQHF
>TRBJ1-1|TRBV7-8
CASSLERRQGWDEAFF
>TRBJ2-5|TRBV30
CAWSRPRNGQETQYF
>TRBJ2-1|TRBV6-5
CASSYSRYNEQFF
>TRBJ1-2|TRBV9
CASSVDRGPAGGYTF
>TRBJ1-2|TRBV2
CASREGQRGYTF
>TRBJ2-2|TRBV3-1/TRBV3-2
CASSQDNIRTGELFF
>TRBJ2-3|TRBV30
CAWARSGRAPTQYF